This entry lists 22 T cell receptor beta chains sequenced from one sample in a study of prognosis after radiotherapy for stage I lung cancer. Genomic DNA served as the source from which two-round multiplex PCR generated TCR beta CDR3 amplicons. First-round PCR, the initial amplification, used primers specific to each TRBV and TRBJ gene. TCRdb reprocessed the multiplex PCR reads via MiXCR and lists one record per CDR3 protein. In the table there are about 20,000 distinct CDR3 sequences, 44% of which are singletons. The sequenced sample was PBMCs, obtained before or after stereotactic body radiation therapy (not recorded which). Receptors originate from a donor of 50 years or more with non-small cell lung cancer.

This clonotype has a handful of counts. The chain is built from TRBV12-3 or TRBV12-4 and TRBJ2-2; 11 positions agree with TRBD2. V lost 5 bases, J lost 5 bases, and 4 bases stayed unmatched. There are 15 residues in the CDR3. CDR3 protein: CASSPRTSGTGELFF. CDR3 nucleotides: TGTGCCAGCAGTCCTAGGACTAGCGGGACCGGGGAGCTGTTTTTT.

This clonotype was recorded at least ten times. J is TRBJ2-3 and V is TRBV9, with D unclear. Germline V gene sequence: CDR1 SGDLS, CDR2 YYNGEE. CDR3 length: 14 amino acids. V gave up 4 bases and J gave up 2 bases, with 11 bases separating them. The CDR3 bases are TGTGCCAGCAGCCTAGGCTACCCCACAGATACGCAGTATTTT. It codes for CASSLGYPTDTQYF.

As for this clonotype: This likely reflects a read error, since a far larger clone is one base away. The chain recombines TRBV6-4 with TRBJ2-2; tentative D call: TRBD1 (6 bases). Germline lookup yields CDR1 MRHNA and CDR2 SNTAGT. The CDR3 has 16 residues. The CDR3 spells CASSYSPQGCTGELFF. The CDR3 nucleotides are TGTGCCAGCAGTTACTCGCCCCAGGGGTGCACCGGGGAGCTGTTTTTT.

The chain's CDR3 is CASSPRCTDTQYF. The CDR3, as DNA: TGTGCCAGCAGCCCGAGGTGTACAGATACGCAGTATTTT. The rearrangement uses TRBV7-2 and TRBJ2-3; the D is unclear. The V end lost 5 bases, the J end lost 3 bases, and 9 bases lay between the germline ends. The CDR3 totals 13 residues. Germline assignment: CDR1 SGHTA and CDR2 FQGNSA.

At least ten counts were recorded for this clonotype. This chain links TRBV4-1 with TRBJ2-3, with D maybe TRBD2 (6 bases). This CDR3 has 16 residues. Germline V gives CDR1 MGHRA, CDR2 YSYEKL. Trimming left V 0 bases short and J 4 bases short, with 14 bases between. The CDR3 loop reads CASSQEPSVGADTQYF. Here the CDR3 DNA reads TGCGCCAGCAGCCAAGAGCCTAGCGTGGGGGCAGATACGCAGTATTTT.

This chain connects TRBV11-2 to TRBJ2-5, with a weak D call TRBD2 (6 bases). V lost 3 bases and J lost 1, with 6 bases in between. The CDR3 has 13 residues. Per germline, CDR1 SGHAT and CDR2 FQNNGV. The CDR3 DNA sequence: TGTGCCAGCAGCTTTAGCGGCCAAGAGACCCAGTACTTC. Its translation is CASSFSGQETQYF.

The chain joins TRBV12-3 or TRBV12-4 to TRBJ1-6, with D possibly being TRBD1 (5 bases). The CDR3 covers 13 residues. Trimming took 0 bases from V and 8 from J, leaving 5 bases between them. CDR3 region: CASSLATDSPLHF. The CDR3 nucleotides read TGTGCCAGCAGTTTAGCGACAGATTCACCCCTCCACTTT.

Details on this clonotype: It may be a read error: a sequence one base away is much more abundant. The chain couples TRBV3-1 to TRBJ2-2; D not resolved. Germline lookup yields CDR1 LGHDT and CDR2 YNNKEL (reference sequence). This CDR3 has 12 residues. The DNA of the CDR3 is TGTACCAGCAGCCCACGGTCTGGGGAGCTGTTTTTT. This translates into CTSSPRSGELFF.

This clonotype has at least ten counts. The rearrangement uses TRBV11-3 and TRBJ2-7; 8 bases fit TRBD1. CDR3 length: 13 amino acids. V gave up 5 bases and J gave up 4 bases; unmatched junction bases: 4. Germline V gene sequence: CDR1 SGHNT, CDR2 YENEEA. The CDR3 region has the DNA TGTGCCAGCAGCCGCGGACAGGGTTACGAGCAGTACTTC. Translating gives CASSRGQGYEQYF.

The chain couples TRBV19 to TRBJ2-6; D gene uncertain. V lost 10 bases and J lost 1, with 14 bases in between. This CDR3 spans 15 amino acids. Germline V gene sequence: CDR1 LNHDA, CDR2 SQIVND (reference sequence). The CDR3 sequence is CATRLVGSGANVLTF. The CDR3, as DNA: TGTGCCACTCGTCTGGTGGGGTCTGGGGCCAACGTCCTGACTTTC.

Many counts were recorded for this clonotype. The chain links TRBV6-1 to TRBJ2-3, with 7 positions matching TRBD1. The germline V gene encodes CDR1 MNHNS and CDR2 SASEGT. The CDR3 sequence is 15 residues long. Losses at the gene ends were 6 bases for V and 2 bases for J; bases not matched to a gene: 8. This CDR3 reads CASRSGTVNTDTQYF. The CDR3 DNA follows: TGTGCCAGCAGGTCCGGGACAGTCAACACAGATACGCAGTATTTT.

Of note for this clonotype: This sequence is one base from a far larger clone and is likely a read error. The conserved closing phenylalanine or tryptophan is absent in this CDR3, likely reflecting a read error. V is TRBV6-4 and J is TRBJ2-1, with D perhaps matching TRBD1 (5 bases). Germline CDR1 reads MRHNA; CDR2 reads SNTAGT. This CDR3 spans 16 amino acids. V was cut by 5 bases and J by 5 bases, with 19 bases left in between. This chain's CDR3 is CASSPIGAQGDNEQFL. The DNA for the CDR3 is TGTGCCAGCAGTCCCATAGGGGCCCAAGGAGACAATGAGCAGTTCCTC.

This clonotype was recorded many times. The chain combines TRBV27 with TRBJ2-1; possibly TRBD2 for D (6 bases). The CDR3 length is 14 residues. V lost 2 bases to trimming and J lost 6 bases, with 11 bases between them. Germline CDR1 and CDR2: MNHEY and SMNVEV (reference sequence). The CDR3 nucleotides are TGTGCCAGCAGTTTACGGGGGAACTTCAATGAGCAGTTCTTC. As protein: CASSLRGNFNEQFF.

Points on this clonotype: A much larger clone is a single base away; this may be a read error. This rearrangement joins TRBV6-1 to TRBJ2-5; 8 bases are shared with TRBD2. CDR3 length: 18 residues. V shed 7 bases, J shed 4 bases, and the junction held 20 bases outside the gene matches. Germline-derived CDR1 and CDR2 are MNHNS and SASEGT. CDR3 DNA: TGTGCCAGCATCGCTACCTACGGGGGGGCGGGGGAGGGAGAGACCCAGTACTTC. Translated: CASIATYGGAGEGETQYF.

In the case of this clonotype: A single base separates this from a much larger clone, so it may be a read error. The gene calls are TRBV12-5 and TRBJ2-7; TRBD1 aligns across 12 bases. The CDR3 totals 17 residues. Germline lookup yields CDR1 LGHNT and CDR2 FRNRAP. CDR3 DNA sequence: TGTGCTAGTGGTTTGACACCGGGACAGGGGGCCTCCTACGGGCAGTACTTC. This sequence encodes CASGLTPGQGASYGQYF.

As concerns this clonotype: An end of the junction differs from the germline gene, which may be a read error. V is TRBV28 and J is TRBJ2-2; TRBD1 matches 9 bases. From germline, CDR1 is MDHEN and CDR2 SYDVKM. The CDR3 contains 15 residues. The CDR3 here is CASSKQGAGTGELLF. DNA of the CDR3: TGTGCCAGCAGTAAACAGGGGGCAGGAACCGGGGAGCTGCTTTTT. The whole variable domain, remainder taken from reference TRBV28 and TRBJ2-2, is DVKVTQSSRYLVKRTGEKVFLECVQDMDHENMFWYRQDPGLGLRLIYFSYDVKMKEKGDIPEGYSVSREKKERFSLILESASTNQTSMYLCASSKQGAGTGELLFGEGSRLTVL.

The V and J genes are TRBV11-2 and TRBJ2-7, with TRBD2 matching over 8 bases. V shed 3 bases, J shed 1 base, and the junction held 5 bases outside the gene matches. CDR3 length: 15 amino acids. From germline, CDR1 is SGHAT and CDR2 FQNNGV. This CDR3 reads CASSLTGRGSYEQYF. The CDR3 DNA is TGTGCCAGCAGCTTGACCGGGAGGGGATCCTACGAGCAGTACTTC.

This clonotype was observed at least ten times. The chain has TRBV24-1 and TRBJ1-1, with unresolved D. The ends were cut back, 2 bases at V and 4 bases at J, with 7 bases in the middle. The CDR3 covers 13 residues. Germline assignment: CDR1 KGHDR and CDR2 SFDVKD. The CDR3 spells CATSDYMGTEAFF. CDR3 nucleotide sequence: TGTGCCACCAGTGATTACATGGGCACTGAAGCTTTCTTT.

This clonotype is termed medium-sized. The chain carries TRBV6-9 and TRBJ2-2; D is unclear. The CDR3 consists of 14 residues. The ends were cut back, 5 bases at V and 2 bases at J, with 9 bases in the middle. Germline V gene sequence: CDR1 MNHGY, CDR2 SVAAGI. The CDR3 nucleotides are TGTGCCAGCAGTGTTAGCTATAACACCGGGGAGCTGTTTTTT. This gives the protein CASSVSYNTGELFF.

This clonotype was seen ten or more times. The V gene is TRBV28, the J gene TRBJ1-4; D possibly corresponds to TRBD1 (6 bases). The CDR3 has 15 residues. Germline V gene lookup returns CDR1 MDHEN and CDR2 SYDVKM. The germline V and J ends were trimmed by 1 base and 8 bases, with 14 bases remaining between them. CDR3 coding DNA: TGTGCCAGCAGTTTATTATTTTCAGGGGCAGAAAAACTGTTTTTT. Translation gives CASSLLFSGAEKLFF.

This clonotype was seen just once. This chain connects TRBV7-9 to TRBJ2-7; perhaps TRBD1 as D (8 bases). The germline V gene has CDR1 SEHNR and CDR2 FQNEAQ (reference sequence). The CDR3 consists of 14 residues. V was clipped by 5 bases and J by 5 bases, with 16 bases between them. CDR3 sequence reads: CASSIRTGRDEQYF. In nucleotides, the CDR3 is TGTGCCAGCAGCATTAGGACAGGGAGGGACGAGCAGTACTTC.

This clonotype was counted many times. The chain uses TRBV6-5 and TRBJ1-3, with D perhaps TRBD1 (6 bases). Trimming stripped 2 bases from V and 0 bases from J, with 8 bases between. The CDR3 is 15 amino acids. The V gene's germline CDR1 is MNHEY and CDR2 SVGAGI. The CDR3 DNA reads as TGTGCCAGCAGTTACGCACAGGGCTCTGGAAACACCATATATTTT. This codes for CASSYAQGSGNTIYF.